This TCR beta chain was captured by sequencing in a study of T cell changes during pregnancy in multiple sclerosis. Clones were sequenced by immunoSEQ multiplex PCR, and TCRdb holds only the in-frame ones, with some missing. The sample has around 64,000 clones, roughly 93% seen once. V was clipped by 2 bases and J by 0 bases, with 17 bases between them. CDR1 and CDR2 (germline): SGHVS, FQNEAQ. This CDR3 has 17 amino acids. This specimen consisted of CD8+ T cells from peripheral blood mononuclear cells, obtained in the third trimester of pregnancy. The TCR comes from a female donor with multiple sclerosis, enrolled in a pregnancy study. The V gene is TRBV7-8, the J gene TRBJ2-7, with TRBD2 as a possible D gene (5 bases). CDR3 sequence: CASSLYPPGAVSYEQYF. Here the CDR3 DNA reads TGTGCCAGCAGCTTATACCCCCCAGGAGCGGTCTCCTACGAGCAGTACTTC. Using reference TRBV7-8 and TRBJ2-7 for the parts outside the CDR3, the full variable domain is GAGVSQSPRYKVAKRGQDVALRCDPISGHVSLFWYQQALGQGPEFLTYFQNEAQLDKSGLPSDRFFAERPEGSVSTLKIQRTQQEDSAVYLCASSLYPPGAVSYEQYFGPGTRLTVT.